This T cell receptor beta chain was found in a study of technical replicates of blood from several donors (TCRdb year 2017). The library was made by the immunoSEQ multiplex PCR assay. This immuneACCESS table, as held by TCRdb, lists in-frame sequences with V and J called but not all clones. Of the missing ones, under half trace to an unresolved V gene in checked studies; the others have no known cause. For this sample the table gives tens of thousands of clones, of which 94% were detected only once. Clones ranked in the top ten supply over 0.25% of the sample. CDR1 and CDR2 are read off the germline V gene as SGDLS and YYNGEE. Inclusive of the bounding cysteine and phenylalanine, the CDR3 is 18 residues long. The retained sequence is limited to the CDR3, 54 bases, with the frame set at the first base. Trimming removed 4 bases from V and 5 bases from J; the gene matches leave 16 bases unexplained.

In regard to this clone: The antigen this receptor binds is unknown. The input lacks base qualities; no much larger clone sits a single base away.

The sequence derives from a human donor in good health. The source material was T cells isolated from PBMCs. The rearranged chain carries TRBV9 and TRBJ2-2; 8 central nucleotides agree with TRBD2. CDR3 region: CASSPRGGREVMTGELFF. The nucleotides read TGTGCCAGCAGCCCACGGGGTGGGCGGGAGGTGATGACCGGGGAGCTGTTTTTT. Reference TRBV9 and TRBJ2-2 genes cover what lies past the CDR3, so the full variable domain is DSGVTQTPKHLITATGQRVTLRCSPRSGDLSVYWYQQSLDQGLQFLIQYYNGEERAKGNILERFSAQQFPDLHSELNLSSLELGDSALYFCASSPRGGREVMTGELFFGEGSRLTVL.